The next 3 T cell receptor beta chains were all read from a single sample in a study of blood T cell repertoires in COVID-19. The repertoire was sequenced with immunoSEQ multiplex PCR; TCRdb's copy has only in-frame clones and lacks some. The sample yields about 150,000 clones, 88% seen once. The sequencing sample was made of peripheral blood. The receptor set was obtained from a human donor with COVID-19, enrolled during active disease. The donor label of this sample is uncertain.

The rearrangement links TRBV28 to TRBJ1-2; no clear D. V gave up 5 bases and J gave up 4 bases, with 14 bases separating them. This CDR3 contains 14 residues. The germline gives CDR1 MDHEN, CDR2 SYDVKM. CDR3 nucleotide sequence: TGTGCCAGCAGTGAGACGACTAGAATCTATGGCTACACCTTC. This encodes CASSETTRIYGYTF.

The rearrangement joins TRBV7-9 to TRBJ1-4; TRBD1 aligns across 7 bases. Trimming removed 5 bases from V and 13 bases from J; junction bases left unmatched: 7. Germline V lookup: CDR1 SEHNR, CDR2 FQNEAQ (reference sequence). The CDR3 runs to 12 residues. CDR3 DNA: TGTGCCAGCAGCCCAGGGACAGAGCGACTGTTTTTT. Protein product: CASSPGTERLFF.

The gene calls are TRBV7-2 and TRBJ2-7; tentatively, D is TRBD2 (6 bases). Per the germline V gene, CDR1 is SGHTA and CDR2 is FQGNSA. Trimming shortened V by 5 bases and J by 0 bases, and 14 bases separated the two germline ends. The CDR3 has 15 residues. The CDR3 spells CASSPSSASSYEQYF. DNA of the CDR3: TGTGCCAGCAGCCCTTCTAGCGCCAGCTCCTACGAGCAGTACTTC.